This T cell receptor (beta chain) appears in the sequencing data of a study of blood T cell repertoires in COVID-19. As for the study in general: COVID-19 samples, acute and convalescent, were from the United States, Italy and Spain.

Trimming took 4 bases from V and 13 from J, leaving 13 bases between them. Germline lookup yields CDR1 MNHEY and CDR2 SVGEGT. This CDR3 has 12 amino acids. Some clones are missing from TCRdb's copy, which holds only in-frame ones; the method was immunoSEQ multiplex PCR. The data show 150,000 to 200,000 clones, with more than 70% seen just once and roughly 7% held by the top ten. Sample: peripheral blood. The clonotype was recovered from a man aged 45-65 years with active or convalescent COVID-19. This sequence joins TRBV6-2 or TRBV6-3 and TRBJ2-2, with D maybe TRBD1 (5 bases). This CDR3 is CASSWGPSRLFF. Here the CDR3 DNA reads TGTGCCAGCAGTTGGGGCCCATCAAGGCTGTTTTTT.